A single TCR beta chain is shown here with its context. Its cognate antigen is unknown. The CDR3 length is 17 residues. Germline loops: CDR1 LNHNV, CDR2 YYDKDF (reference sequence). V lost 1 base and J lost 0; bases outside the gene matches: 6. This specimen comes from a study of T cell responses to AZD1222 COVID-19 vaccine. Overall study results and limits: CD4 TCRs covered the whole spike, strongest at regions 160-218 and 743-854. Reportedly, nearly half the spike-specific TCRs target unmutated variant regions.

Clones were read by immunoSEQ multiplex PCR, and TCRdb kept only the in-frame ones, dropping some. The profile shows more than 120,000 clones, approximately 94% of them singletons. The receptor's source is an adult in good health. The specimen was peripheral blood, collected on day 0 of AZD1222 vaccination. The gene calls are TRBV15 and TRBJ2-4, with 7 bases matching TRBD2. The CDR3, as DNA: TGTGCCACCAGCAGAGGGGGAGGGAGAGTAGCCAAAAACATTCAGTACTTC. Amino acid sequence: CATSRGGGRVAKNIQYF.